This T cell receptor beta chain derives from a study of blood T cell repertoires in COVID-19 (dated by TCRdb to about 2020). With respect to the entire study: The collaborator samples originated in the United States, Italy and Spain and spanned the acute and convalescent phases of COVID-19. The material from the prospective study consisted of cDNA or gDNA derived from T cells, B-cell-depleted T cells, or PBMCs. Subjects who had been exposed to COVID-19, were actively infected with it, or had recovered from it provided the deeply sampled blood TCRbeta repertoires that made up the dataset. The repertoires were released in a freely available public database meant as a resource for research on the immune response to SARS-CoV-2. The samples were drawn from two sources: the first 160 participants of the ongoing ImmuneRACE study, and about 1,300 subjects contributed by 6 global collaborators. Sample metadata almost always included a de-identified subject ID, COVID-19 status, age in years and sex. Where available, HLA class I and class II types were taken from metadata supplied by the sample provider and were not determined by assay-based typing.

What the research found in general, with its limitations: Clinical and demographic metadata were provided uncurated, with the amount varying by source and participant.

Comment on this clone: Its antigen remains undetermined. No per-base quality is available; no much larger clone lies one base away.

In the prospective study, participants were 18 to 89 years old, resided in 24 geographic areas of the United States, and were enrolled through a virtual design. In the prospective study, participants were assigned to cohorts based on the clinical history participants reported in a screening survey and a study questionnaire. Recovered participants in ImmuneRACE Cohort 3 were defined by two consecutive negative NP/OP PCR tests, clearance by a healthcare professional, or resolution of symptoms. In the prospective study, mobile phlebotomists collected whole blood, serum and a nasopharyngeal or oropharyngeal swab from each participant. Additional blood draws and questionnaires over an approximately 2-month period could optionally be provided by prospective study participants. Prospective study blood samples were shipped either frozen or at room temperature before DNA extraction. V ends up 2 bases short and J 6 bases short, with an unmatched junction base count of 5. The CDR3 contains 16 residues, cysteine and phenylalanine counted. The kept DNA is CDR3 alone, 48 bases in frame from the first base. Based on the germline V gene, the CDR1 and CDR2 sequences are MGHRA and YSYEKL.

TCRbeta CDR3 regions were amplified from genomic DNA by means of the immunoSEQ Assay, a bias-controlled multiplex PCR. The study's processing was this. Within the assay, amplification of reference gene primers was used to estimate how many nucleated cells each sample contained. To quantify the absolute abundance of each unique TCRbeta CDR3 rearrangement, sequence reads were collapsed and filtered. For each sample, productive Simpson clonality was calculated by taking the square root of Simpson's diversity index across productive rearrangements. The table comes from immuneACCESS by way of TCRdb, which keeps in-frame sequences with V and J called. Part of the clones is missing from these tables; in studies checked, under half for an unresolved V gene and the rest for unknown reasons. Clone size and the V and J calls come from that table; the DNA yielded D and trimming. This sample holds some 200,000 clones; about 89% were observed only once. In total, the top ten clones hold roughly 0.77% of the sample.

The TCR was taken from a woman aged 18-29 years who had recovered from COVID-19. The sequencing sample was made of PBMCs or T cells enriched from blood (not recorded which). This receptor chain uses TRBV4-1 and TRBJ1-6, and TRBD1 aligns with 9 junction nucleotides. The DNA reads as follows: TGCGCCAGCAGCCAACGGGACAGGGTCTCTAATTCACCCCTCCACTTT. This translates into CASSQRDRVSNSPLHF.